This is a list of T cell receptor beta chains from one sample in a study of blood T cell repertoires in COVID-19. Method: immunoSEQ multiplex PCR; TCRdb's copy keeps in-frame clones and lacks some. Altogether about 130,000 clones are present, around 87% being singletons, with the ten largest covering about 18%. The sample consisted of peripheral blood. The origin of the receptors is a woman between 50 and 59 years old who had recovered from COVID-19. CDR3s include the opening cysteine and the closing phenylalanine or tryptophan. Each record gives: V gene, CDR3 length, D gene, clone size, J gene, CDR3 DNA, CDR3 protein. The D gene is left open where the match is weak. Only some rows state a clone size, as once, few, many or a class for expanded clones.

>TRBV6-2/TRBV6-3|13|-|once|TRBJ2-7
TGTGCCAGCAGTCTGACGGACTGGAACGAGCAGTACTTC
CASSLTDWNEQYF
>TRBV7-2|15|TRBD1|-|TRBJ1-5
TGTGCCAGCAGCCCAACCGGGACAGAAAATCAGCCCCAGCATTTT
CASSPTGTENQPQHF
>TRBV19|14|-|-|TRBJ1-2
TGTGCCAGTACCATACGATCCGGTCTCTATGGCTACACCTTC
CASTIRSGLYGYTF
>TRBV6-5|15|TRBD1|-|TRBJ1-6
TGTGCCAGCACCAGGGACAGGGGGAATAATTCACCCCTCCACTTT
CASTRDRGNNSPLHF
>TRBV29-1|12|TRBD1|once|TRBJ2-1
TGCAGCTCCCGGACAGGGATCAATGAGCAGTTCTTC
CSSRTGINEQFF
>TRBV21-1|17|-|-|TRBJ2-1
TGTGCCAGCACTGGGACTAGCGGGAGTAGCTCCTACAATGAGCAGTTCTTC
CASTGTSGSSSYNEQFF
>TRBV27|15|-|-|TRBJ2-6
TGTGCCAGCAGTTTAGAGGGGGCTGGGGCCAACGTCCTGACTTTC
CASSLEGAGANVLTF
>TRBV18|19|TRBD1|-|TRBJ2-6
TGTGCCAGCTCACCACGGGGACAGGGGGATCGGTTTGGGGCCAACGTCCTGACTTTC
CASSPRGQGDRFGANVLTF
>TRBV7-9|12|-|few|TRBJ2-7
TGTGCCAGCAGCTTAGGGGCGTACGAGCAGTACTTC
CASSLGAYEQYF
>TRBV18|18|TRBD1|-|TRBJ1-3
TGTGCCAGCTCACCAAAACTGCCCCAGGGGGCAGGAGGAAACACCATATATTTT
CASSPKLPQGAGGNTIYF
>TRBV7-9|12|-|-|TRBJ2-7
TGTGCCAGCACCCCAGGGTCCTACGAGCAGTACTTC
CASTPGSYEQYF
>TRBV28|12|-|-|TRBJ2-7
TGTGCCAGCAGTACAGGGCCCTACGAGCAGTACTTC
CASSTGPYEQYF
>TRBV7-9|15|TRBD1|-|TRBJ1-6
TGTGCCAGCAGCCGTCAGGGGGCCTATAATTCACCCCTCCACTTT
CASSRQGAYNSPLHF
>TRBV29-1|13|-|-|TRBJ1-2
TGCAGCGTTGTAGGGGCCTCGAACTATGGCTACACCTTC
CSVVGASNYGYTF
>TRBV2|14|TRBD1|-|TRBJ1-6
TGTGCCAGCAGTGGACAGGGTGACAATTCACCCCTCCACTTT
CASSGQGDNSPLHF
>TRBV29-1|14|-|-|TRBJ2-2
TGCAGCGTGAGTCCCGGGACACCGCCCGGGGAGCTGTTTTTT
CSVSPGTPPGELFF
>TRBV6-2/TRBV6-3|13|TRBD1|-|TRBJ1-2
TGTGCCAGCAGTCCAGGGGGCGCGTATGGCTACACCTTC
CASSPGGAYGYTF
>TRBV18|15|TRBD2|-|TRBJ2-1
TGTGCCAGCCTACCCCTAGCGGGAGGGCACAATGAGCAGTTCTTC
CASLPLAGGHNEQFF
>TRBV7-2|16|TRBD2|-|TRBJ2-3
TGTGCCAGCAGCCGGGGGGGCGGGAGGAGCACAGATACGCAGTATTTT
CASSRGGGRSTDTQYF
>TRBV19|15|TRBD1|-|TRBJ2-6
TGTGCCAGTAACAGGGGTTCCTCTGGGGCCAACGTCCTGACTTTC
CASNRGSSGANVLTF
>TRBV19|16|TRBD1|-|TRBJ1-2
TGTGCCAGTATGGGTTCTTACAGGGGGCTTAACTATGGCTACACCTTC
CASMGSYRGLNYGYTF
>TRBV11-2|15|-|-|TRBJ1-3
TGTGCCAGCAGCCCGAAAACGCGCTCTGGAAACACCATATATTTT
CASSPKTRSGNTIYF
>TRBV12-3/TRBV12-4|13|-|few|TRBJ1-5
TGTGCCAGCAGTTTTGGCGGGAATCAGCCCCAGCATTTT
CASSFGGNQPQHF
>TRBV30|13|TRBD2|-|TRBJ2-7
TGTGCCTGGAGAATGGGAGGGACCTACGAGCAGTACTTC
CAWRMGGTYEQYF
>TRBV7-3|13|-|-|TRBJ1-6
TGTGCCAGCAGCTTAATGGCTAATTCACCCCTCCACTTT
CASSLMANSPLHF
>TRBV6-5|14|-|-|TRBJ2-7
TGTGCCAGCAGTTACTCAGGGGTTCTGAGCGAGCAGTACTTC
CASSYSGVLSEQYF
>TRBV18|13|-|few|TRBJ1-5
TGTGCCAGCTCACCACAGGGGGATCAGCCCCAGCATTTT
CASSPQGDQPQHF
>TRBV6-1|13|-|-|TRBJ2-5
TGTGCCAGCAGTGATCTGTCTCGAGAGACCCAGTACTTC
CASSDLSRETQYF
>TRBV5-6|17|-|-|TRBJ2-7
TGTGCCAGCAGCTCTCACCGCTGGGGCCAGAGCTCCTACGAGCAGTACTTC
CASSSHRWGQSSYEQYF
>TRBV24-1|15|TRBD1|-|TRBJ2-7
TGTGCCACCAGTGACCCCGGGACAGGGGGTTACGAGCAGTACTTC
CATSDPGTGGYEQYF
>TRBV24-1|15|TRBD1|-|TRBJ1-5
TGTGCCACCAGTAAACCGGGACAGGGTCCTCAGCCCCAGCATTTT
CATSKPGQGPQPQHF
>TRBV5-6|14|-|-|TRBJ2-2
TGTGCCAGCAGTTTGGGACATGCCCCCGGGGAGCTGTTTTTT
CASSLGHAPGELFF
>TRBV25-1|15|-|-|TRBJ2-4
TGTGCCAGCAGTCCGCTCGAGGGCGCACAAAACATTCAGTACTTC
CASSPLEGAQNIQYF
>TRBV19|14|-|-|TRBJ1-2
TGTGCCAGTAGTATAGTCGGGGGAGGCTATGGCTACACCTTC
CASSIVGGGYGYTF
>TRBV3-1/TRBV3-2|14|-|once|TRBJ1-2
TGTGCCAGCAGCCAAGCAGGGGACGACTATGGCTACACCTTC
CASSQAGDDYGYTF
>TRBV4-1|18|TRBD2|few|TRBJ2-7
TGCGCCAGCAGTCACCACCCACTAGCGGGAGGGCCAAACGGCGAGCAGTACTTC
CASSHHPLAGGPNGEQYF
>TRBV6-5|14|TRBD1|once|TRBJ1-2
TGTGCCAGCAGTTCCGACAGGGGAAGGGGTGGCTACACCTTC
CASSSDRGRGGYTF
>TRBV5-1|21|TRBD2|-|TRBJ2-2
TGCGCCAGCAGCTTGGCCGGACTAGCGGGAGGGCCTCAGGCTGGAACCGGGGAGCTGTTTTTT
CASSLAGLAGGPQAGTGELFF
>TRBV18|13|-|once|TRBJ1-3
TGTGCCAGCTCACCCAACAGGGCGAACACCATATATTTT
CASSPNRANTIYF
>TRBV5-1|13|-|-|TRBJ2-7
TGCGCCAGCAGCTTGGAGAGCTCCTACGAGCAGTACTTC
CASSLESSYEQYF
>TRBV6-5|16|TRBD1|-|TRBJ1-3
TGTGCCAGCAGTTTATCATGGACAGGGAGCGGAAACACCATATATTTT
CASSLSWTGSGNTIYF
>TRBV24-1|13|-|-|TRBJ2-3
TGTGCCACCAGTGTAGACTCCCGCGGGGAGCAGTATTTT
CATSVDSRGEQYF
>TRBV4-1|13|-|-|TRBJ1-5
TGCGCCAGCAGCCCCCCTTTCAATCAGCCCCAGCATTTT
CASSPPFNQPQHF
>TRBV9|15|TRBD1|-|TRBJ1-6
TGTGCCAGCAGCGTTGGGACAGGGAACAATTCACCCCTCCACTTT
CASSVGTGNNSPLHF
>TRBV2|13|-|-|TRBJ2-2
TGTGCCAGCAGTCGGGAGCAAACCGGGGAGCTGTTTTTT
CASSREQTGELFF
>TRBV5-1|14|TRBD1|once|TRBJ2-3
TGCGCCAGCAGCCGGACAGGGGCCACAGATACGCAGTATTTT
CASSRTGATDTQYF
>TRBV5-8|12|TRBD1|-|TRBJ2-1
TGTGCCGGCAACAGGGGGCTAGGTGAGCAGTTCTTC
CAGNRGLGEQFF
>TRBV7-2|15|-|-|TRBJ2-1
TGTGCCAGCAGCTTAGGGCCATCCTCCTACAATGAGCAGTTCTTC
CASSLGPSSYNEQFF
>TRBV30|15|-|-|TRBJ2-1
TGTGCCTGGAGTTTGGGCACACTCTCCTACAATGAGCAGTTCTTC
CAWSLGTLSYNEQFF
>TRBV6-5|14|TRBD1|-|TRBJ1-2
TGTGCCAGCAGCCAAACAGGGGAGAACTATGGCTACACCTTC
CASSQTGENYGYTF
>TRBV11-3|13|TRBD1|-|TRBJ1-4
TGTGCCAGCAGTGTGGCCCAGGGGGAACAACTGTTTTTT
CASSVAQGEQLFF
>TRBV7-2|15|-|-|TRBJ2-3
TGTGCCAGCAGCTTAGCAAGCGGAAATACAGATACGCAGTATTTT
CASSLASGNTDTQYF
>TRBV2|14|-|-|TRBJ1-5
TGTGCCAGCAGTGTATTAAATAGCAATCAGCCCCAGCATTTT
CASSVLNSNQPQHF